These 21 T cell receptor beta chains were sequenced from one sample in a study of blood T cell repertoires in COVID-19. TCRdb keeps only in-frame clones here, not all; method: immunoSEQ multiplex PCR. The sample holds some 330,000 clones, 83% seen once. The sample was PBMCs or T cells enriched from blood (not recorded which). The receptor set was obtained from a woman aged 50 to 60 who had recovered from COVID-19.

The chain links TRBV5-1 to TRBJ1-3; D possibly corresponds to TRBD1 (5 bases). With 5 bases removed from V and 2 bases from J, the gap between germline ends came to 5 bases. This CDR3 has 12 amino acids. The V gene's germline CDR1 is SGHRS and CDR2 YFSETQ. Here the CDR3 DNA reads TGCGCCAGCAGGGACACTGGAAACACCATATATTTT. Translation: CASRDTGNTIYF.

Only a few counts were recorded for this clone. Different DNA sequences within this sample yield the same CDR3. The CDR3 DNA is TGTGCCAGCAGTCGGTATAGCAATCAGCCCCAGCATTTT. Its protein is CASSRYSNQPQHF. This chain connects TRBV12-3 or TRBV12-4 to TRBJ1-5; unclear D gene. V lost 5 bases to trimming and J lost 0 bases, with 5 bases between them. CDR3 size: 13 residues.

The V call is TRBV7-2, the J call TRBJ2-1; TRBD2 aligns across 7 bases. Germline V gives CDR1 SGHTA, CDR2 FQGNSA. This CDR3 has 16 amino acids. V was pared by 2 bases and J by 1 base, with 5 bases of the junction left unmatched. This CDR3 reads CASSLRQGGSYNEQFF. The CDR3 DNA reads as TGTGCCAGCAGCTTAAGGCAGGGAGGGTCCTACAATGAGCAGTTCTTC.

V gene TRBV7-2 combines with J gene TRBJ1-1; TRBD1 might be the D (5 bases). CDR3 length equals 14 residues. The germline V gene has CDR1 SGHTA and CDR2 FQGNSA. The germline V and J ends were trimmed by 5 bases and 1 base, with 11 bases remaining between them. The CDR3 DNA sequence: TGTGCCAGCAGCCCGAGGAGGGGGAACACTGAAGCTTTCTTT. This translates into CASSPRRGNTEAFF.

This chain uses TRBV29-1 with TRBJ2-1; TRBD2 aligns across 8 bases. The CDR3 runs 15 residues. The V gene end was trimmed by 0 bases and the J gene end by 7 bases; junction bases not matched to a gene: 8. CDR1 and CDR2 from the germline V gene are SQVTM and ANQGSEA. For the CDR3, the DNA is TGCAGCGTTGAAGATAGGGCCGGGACTAGTAATGAGCAGTTCTTC. Protein: CSVEDRAGTSNEQFF.

The V gene is TRBV19, the J gene TRBJ1-5, with 9 bases matching TRBD1. Germline loops: CDR1 LNHDA, CDR2 SQIVND (reference sequence). The CDR3 length is 14 residues. V trimming: 4 bases; J trimming: 7 bases; junction bases outside the gene matches: 5. The CDR3 nucleotides read TGTGCCAGTAGTAACAGGGGGCAAGGGCAGCCCCAGCATTTT. Translated, it gives CASSNRGQGQPQHF. Complete variable domain (other parts from reference TRBV19 and TRBJ1-5): DGGITQSPKYLFRKEGQNVTLSCEQNLNHDAMYWYRQDPGQGLRLIYYSQIVNDFQKGDIAEGYSVSREKKESFPLTVTSAQKNPTAFYLCASSNRGQGQPQHFGDGTRLSIL.

The V and J genes are TRBV5-1 and TRBJ2-7; D is ambiguous. V was clipped by 4 bases and J by 2 bases, with 13 bases between them. The CDR3 runs to 14 residues. Germline values: CDR1 SGHRS, CDR2 YFSETQ. The CDR3 spells CASSLYLGTYEQYF. CDR3 DNA: TGCGCCAGCAGCCTCTACCTAGGTACCTACGAGCAGTACTTC. The variable domain in full, with the rest retrieved from reference TRBV5-1 and TRBJ2-7, is KAGVTQTPRYLIKTRGQQVTLSCSPISGHRSVSWYQQTPGQGLQFLFEYFSETQRNKGNFPGRFSGRQFSNSRSEMNVSTLELGDSALYLCASSLYLGTYEQYFGPGTRLTVT.

This chain joins TRBV7-6 and TRBJ1-1, with a weak D call TRBD1 (5 bases). The germline V gene has CDR1 SGHVS and CDR2 FNYEAQ. This CDR3 contains 15 residues. V lost 0 bases, J lost 2 bases, and 10 bases lay in between. CDR3 protein: CASSLAWGANTEAFF. CDR3 bases: TGTGCCAGCAGCTTAGCATGGGGCGCTAACACTGAAGCTTTCTTT.

This chain connects TRBV7-3 to TRBJ2-1; 7 positions match TRBD2. CDR3 length equals 13 residues. CDR1 and CDR2 (germline): SGHTA, FQGTGA. J was trimmed by 4 bases and V by 4 bases; bases with no gene match: 1. The CDR3 DNA sequence: TGTGCCAGCAGCTCGGGAGGTTACAATGAGCAGTTCTTC. Translated: CASSSGGYNEQFF.

This rearrangement joins TRBV30 to TRBJ1-1; no definite D call. Trimming took off 7 bases at V and 1 base at J, with 7 bases between the two ends. The CDR3 is 11 residues long. Germline V gene sequence: CDR1 GTSNPN, CDR2 SVGIG (reference sequence). The CDR3 coding sequence is TGTGCCTTTACAGAGAACACTGAAGCTTTCTTT. Translation: CAFTENTEAFF.

Only a few counts were recorded for this clone. The rearrangement links TRBV6-1 to TRBJ2-7; a possible D gene is TRBD1 (6 bases). V lost 6 bases and J lost 2, with 23 bases in between. The length of the CDR3 is 17 residues. Germline lookup yields CDR1 MNHNS and CDR2 SASEGT. CDR3 protein: CASSEWPQGLGTYEQYF. In DNA form, the CDR3 reads TGTGCCAGCAGCGAATGGCCTCAGGGGTTAGGGACCTACGAGCAGTACTTC.

The gene calls are TRBV4-1 and TRBJ1-1; D might be TRBD1 (5 bases). The CDR3 extends over 14 amino acids. The V gene lost 1 base and the J gene lost 7 bases, with 13 bases spanning the gap. Germline V lookup: CDR1 MGHRA, CDR2 YSYEKL. The CDR3: CASSQGQTAYEAFF. CDR3 in DNA: TGCGCCAGCAGCCAAGGTCAGACAGCCTATGAAGCTTTCTTT.

The chain recombines TRBV6-2 or TRBV6-3 with TRBJ1-5; the D is unclear. Per the germline V gene, CDR1 is MNHEY and CDR2 is SVGEGT. CDR3 length: 13 residues. The V end lost 2 bases, the J end lost 7 bases, and 9 bases lay between the germline ends. The CDR3 DNA sequence: TGTGCCAGCAGTTACGGCCAAGTCCAGCCCCAGCATTTT. Protein product: CASSYGQVQPQHF.

The V gene is TRBV19, the J gene TRBJ2-2, with no clear D. Germline-derived CDR1 and CDR2 are LNHDA and SQIVND (reference sequence). V lost 4 bases and J 0 bases, leaving 9 bases between the germline ends. The CDR3 runs 15 residues. The CDR3 nucleotides are TGTGCCAGTAGTAAGATCAGCGCGAACACCGGGGAGCTGTTTTTT. This codes for CASSKISANTGELFF.

The CDR3 bases are TGCGCCAGCAGCCCAACCGGACAGAAAAACACCATATATTTT. Translating gives CASSPTGQKNTIYF. V gene TRBV5-1 combines with J gene TRBJ1-3; perhaps TRBD1 as D (6 bases). V dropped 4 bases and J dropped 6 bases, with 14 bases sitting between them. In germline, CDR1 is SGHRS, CDR2 YFSETQ. This CDR3 has 14 amino acids.

The table lists this clone with a count of one. The chain links TRBV30 to TRBJ2-3; TRBD1 matches at 10 bases. The CDR3 runs 14 residues. V was pared by 4 bases and J by 2 bases, with 3 bases of the junction left unmatched. Per the germline V gene, CDR1 is GTSNPN and CDR2 is SVGIG (reference sequence). The CDR3 DNA sequence: TGTGCCTGGACCGGACAGGGGGTCACAGATACGCAGTATTTT. Amino acid sequence: CAWTGQGVTDTQYF.

The V and J genes are TRBV18 and TRBJ1-2, with D maybe TRBD1 (6 bases). The CDR3 has 14 amino acids. With 6 bases removed from V and 8 bases from J, the gap between germline ends came to 19 bases. The germline CDR1 and CDR2 sequences are KGHSH and LQKENI. The CDR3 nucleotides are TGTGCCAGCTCCGAGGCCGGACAGAGCCTCGGCTACACCTTC. Amino acid sequence: CASSEAGQSLGYTF.

The chain joins TRBV2 to TRBJ1-6; D gene ambiguous. Trimming took 3 bases from V and 2 from J, leaving 14 bases between them. The germline gives CDR1 SNHLY, CDR2 FYNNEI. The CDR3 runs to 17 residues. CDR3 amino acids: CASSEAARNAYNSPLHF. The DNA for the CDR3 is TGTGCCAGCAGTGAGGCGGCCCGAAACGCCTATAATTCACCCCTCCACTTT. Full variable domain (missing parts from reference TRBV2 and TRBJ1-6): EPEVTQTPSHQVTQMGQEVILRCVPISNHLYFYWYRQILGQKVEFLVSFYNNEISEKSEIFDDQFSVERPDGSNFTLKIRSTKLEDSAMYFCASSEAARNAYNSPLHFGNGTRLTVT.

The chain combines TRBV4-1 with TRBJ2-6; TRBD1 matches at 7 bases. J lost 4 bases, V lost 3 bases, and 3 bases had no gene match. Germline V lookup: CDR1 MGHRA, CDR2 YSYEKL. This CDR3 comprises 15 residues. CDR3 sequence: CASSQTGSGANVLTF. The CDR3 DNA is TGCGCCAGCAGCCAGACAGGGTCCGGGGCCAACGTCCTGACTTTC.

The chain uses TRBV6-2 or TRBV6-3 and TRBJ1-5, with 7 positions matching TRBD1. V trimming: 2 bases; J trimming: 0 bases; junction bases outside the gene matches: 13. The CDR3 runs to 19 residues. Germline V gene sequence: CDR1 MNHEY, CDR2 SVGEGT. CDR3 in DNA: TGTGCCAGCAGTTACCTCCCAGGAGGGACAGAATATAGCAATCAGCCCCAGCATTTT. Residues: CASSYLPGGTEYSNQPQHF.

This clone appeared many times. This rearrangement joins TRBV19 to TRBJ1-3; tentatively, D is TRBD1 (5 bases). Germline loops: CDR1 LNHDA, CDR2 SQIVND (reference sequence). The ends were cut back, 5 bases at V and 0 bases at J, with 14 bases in the middle. The CDR3 is made up of 16 amino acids. The CDR3 DNA sequence: TGTGCCAGTAGTCTACAGGTGACTCGCTCTGGAAACACCATATATTTT. Amino acids: CASSLQVTRSGNTIYF. Full variable domain (rest looked up from reference TRBV19 and TRBJ1-3): DGGITQSPKYLFRKEGQNVTLSCEQNLNHDAMYWYRQDPGQGLRLIYYSQIVNDFQKGDIAEGYSVSREKKESFPLTVTSAQKNPTAFYLCASSLQVTRSGNTIYFGEGSWLTVV.